One and the same sample provided the 15 T cell receptor beta chains below, sequenced in a study of shared clonotypes between healthy human individuals. The assay was immunoSEQ multiplex PCR, and TCRdb's table has in-frame clones only and misses some. The sample has nearly 750,000 clones, 72% seen once; the top ten hold over 1.5%. The sample was memory CD4+ T cells sorted from blood. Documented subset: CD45RA-negative fraction. All receptors come from a woman aged 25 to 39 in good health.

This clone was detected many times. This chain links TRBV29-1 with TRBJ1-1, with 9 bases matching TRBD1. CDR1 and CDR2 (germline): SQVTM, ANQGSEA. V shed 6 bases, J shed 1 base, and the junction held 3 bases outside the gene matches. This CDR3 is 13 amino acids long. The CDR3 DNA reads as TGCAGCGTAAGGACAGGGGCGAACACTGAAGCTTTCTTT. The encoded protein is CSVRTGANTEAFF.

CDR3 bases: TGTGCCAGCTCACCACCGGGAGAGACGACCCAGCCCCAGCATTTT. As protein: CASSPPGETTQPQHF. The chain uses TRBV18 and TRBJ1-5; D not resolved. V gave up 0 bases and J gave up 7 bases, with 13 bases separating them. Germline V CDR1 and CDR2: KGHSH, LQKENI. The CDR3 has 15 amino acids.

The chain recombines TRBV6-1 with TRBJ2-3; the match to TRBD2 covers 12 bases. This CDR3 spans 15 amino acids. Trimming at V came to 5 bases and at J to 6 bases, leaving 6 bases not matched to a gene. Per germline, CDR1 MNHNS and CDR2 SASEGT. The CDR3 loop is CASSSTSGSWDTQYF. CDR3 sequence (DNA): TGTGCCAGCAGTTCGACTAGCGGGAGTTGGGATACGCAGTATTTT.

The chain is built from TRBV5-1 and TRBJ2-1; D ambiguous. Trimming took 5 bases from V and 4 from J, leaving 7 bases between them. The germline V gene encodes CDR1 SGHRS and CDR2 YFSETQ. The CDR3 sequence is 12 residues long. CDR3 nucleotide sequence: TGCGCCAGCAGTAACGATTACAATGAGCAGTTCTTC. Encoded protein: CASSNDYNEQFF.

A few counts support this clone. This chain links TRBV7-8 with TRBJ2-7; D not certain. V lost 1 base and J 4 bases, leaving 11 bases between the germline ends. The CDR3 totals 14 residues. Germline assignment: CDR1 SGHVS and CDR2 FQNEAQ. CDR3: CASSLVLGPYEQYF. Written as DNA, the CDR3 is TGTGCCAGCAGCTTAGTACTGGGTCCGTACGAGCAGTACTTC.

This sequence joins TRBV5-4 and TRBJ2-1, with a weak D call TRBD2 (5 bases). The germline gives CDR1 SGHNT, CDR2 YYREEE (reference sequence). Trimming cost V 7 bases and J 1 base, with 21 bases left between them. CDR3 length: 17 amino acids. The CDR3 DNA follows: TGTGCCAGCGAAATGAATGTCGTGGGCGGGTCCTACAATGAGCAGTTCTTC. This encodes CASEMNVVGGSYNEQFF.

This clone was counted a few times. The chain joins TRBV4-1 to TRBJ1-5; D is uncertain. This CDR3 contains 15 residues. Germline CDR1 MGHRA, CDR2 YSYEKL. V was shortened by 3 bases and J by 3 bases, with 12 bases between the two germline ends. The CDR3 region is CASSQTRLANQPQHF. The CDR3 DNA reads as TGCGCCAGCAGCCAGACCAGGTTAGCCAATCAGCCCCAGCATTTT.

The chain employs TRBV14 and TRBJ1-1; tentatively, D is TRBD1 (5 bases). The CDR3 contains 13 residues. Germline lookup yields CDR1 SGHDN and CDR2 FVKESK. The ends were cut back, 5 bases at V and 2 bases at J, with 9 bases in the middle. The CDR3 DNA reads as TGTGCCAGCAGCTCTGGACAAAACACTGAAGCTTTCTTT. This sequence encodes CASSSGQNTEAFF. Combining the CDR3 with reference TRBV14 and TRBJ1-1 gives the whole variable domain EAGVTQFPSHSVIEKGQTVTLRCDPISGHDNLYWYRRVMGKEIKFLLHFVKESKQDESGMPNNRFLAERTGGTYSTLKVQPAELEDSGVYFCASSSGQNTEAFFGQGTRLTVV.

DNA of the CDR3: TGTGCCAGCAGAGTTAGCGGTAGCTCCTACGAGCAGTACTTC. Encoded protein: CASRVSGSSYEQYF. The rearrangement joins TRBV2 to TRBJ2-7; D may be TRBD2 (6 bases). V lost 6 bases and J 0 bases, leaving 12 bases between the germline ends. The CDR3 is 14 amino acids. CDR1 is SNHLY, CDR2 FYNNEI, per germline.

J is TRBJ1-1 and V is TRBV5-1, with a possible D match to TRBD1 (6 bases). With 3 bases removed from V and 3 bases from J, the gap between germline ends came to 9 bases. Germline lookup yields CDR1 SGHRS and CDR2 YFSETQ. The CDR3 totals 13 residues. The CDR3 DNA follows: TGCGCCAGCAGCTACAACAGGGACACTGAAGCTTTCTTT. The encoded protein is CASSYNRDTEAFF.

The gene calls are TRBV5-1 and TRBJ2-7, with 7 bases lining up with TRBD2. CDR1 is SGHRS and CDR2 is YFSETQ in the germline V gene. The CDR3 consists of 14 residues. Trimming took 2 bases from V and 6 from J; bases not matched to a gene: 8. CDR3 loop: CASSLQAGSVEQYF. The CDR3 DNA reads as TGCGCCAGCAGCTTACAAGCGGGATCGGTCGAGCAGTACTTC. The entire variable domain, with the rest obtained from reference TRBV5-1 and TRBJ2-7, is as follows: KAGVTQTPRYLIKTRGQQVTLSCSPISGHRSVSWYQQTPGQGLQFLFEYFSETQRNKGNFPGRFSGRQFSNSRSEMNVSTLELGDSALYLCASSLQAGSVEQYFGPGTRLTVT.

This chain connects TRBV7-2 to TRBJ2-1; D is perhaps TRBD2 (6 bases). Deletions cut 11 bases from V and 6 bases from J, with 8 bases between. CDR1 SGHTA and CDR2 FQGNSA come from the germline V gene. The CDR3 runs to 10 residues. CDR3 DNA: TGTGCCGCCGGGGGCAATGAGCAGTTCTTC. Protein product: CAAGGNEQFF.

Notes on this clone: Only one base separates this from a far larger clonotype, so it likely reflects a read error. Other DNA sequences in the same sample also yield this CDR3. This chain joins TRBV14 and TRBJ1-1; a weak D match, TRBD1 (5 bases). This CDR3 is 13 amino acids long. Trimming took off 2 bases at V and 3 bases at J, with 7 bases between the two ends. Germline CDR1 and CDR2: SGHDN and FVKESK. The CDR3: CASSQQGDTEAFF. The CDR3 DNA is TGTGCCAGCAGCCAACAAGGGGACACTGAAGCTTTCTTT.

The J gene is TRBJ2-7, the V gene TRBV6-5; TRBD2 aligns across 8 bases. The V gene's germline CDR1 is MNHEY and CDR2 SVGAGI. V gave up 8 bases and J gave up 7 bases; unmatched junction bases: 10. The length of the CDR3 is 13 residues. CDR3 coding DNA: TGTGCCAGCTCGGGACTAGGCAGTGGTGAGCAGTACTTC. Its translation: CASSGLGSGEQYF.

The rearrangement uses TRBV15 and TRBJ1-1; no clear D gene. Deletions cut 2 bases from V and 1 base from J, with 11 bases between. Looked up from germline, CDR1 is LNHNV and CDR2 is YYDKDF (reference sequence). The CDR3 spans 15 residues. CDR3 DNA: TGTGCCACCAGCAGACAACGGTTGGGGAACACTGAAGCTTTCTTT. Encoded protein: CATSRQRLGNTEAFF.